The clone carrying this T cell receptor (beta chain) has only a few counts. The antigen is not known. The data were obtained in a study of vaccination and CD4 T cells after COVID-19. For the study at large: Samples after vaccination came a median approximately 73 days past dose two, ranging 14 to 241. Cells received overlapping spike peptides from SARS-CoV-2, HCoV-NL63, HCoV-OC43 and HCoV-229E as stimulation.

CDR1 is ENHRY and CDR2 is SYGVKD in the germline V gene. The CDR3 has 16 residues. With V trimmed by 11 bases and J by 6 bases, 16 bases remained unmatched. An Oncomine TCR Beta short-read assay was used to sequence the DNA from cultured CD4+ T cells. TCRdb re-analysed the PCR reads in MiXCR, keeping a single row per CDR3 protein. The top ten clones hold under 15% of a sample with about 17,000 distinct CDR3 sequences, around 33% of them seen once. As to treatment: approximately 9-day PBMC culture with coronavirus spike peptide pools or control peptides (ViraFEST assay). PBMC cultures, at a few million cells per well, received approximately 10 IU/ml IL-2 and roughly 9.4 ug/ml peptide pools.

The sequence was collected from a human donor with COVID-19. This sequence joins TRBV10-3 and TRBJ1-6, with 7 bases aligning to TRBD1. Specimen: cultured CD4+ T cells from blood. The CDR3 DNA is TGTGCCGCAAAGTCAGGCGGGGACAGCAGTAATTCACCCCTCCACTTT. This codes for CAAKSGGDSSNSPLHF.